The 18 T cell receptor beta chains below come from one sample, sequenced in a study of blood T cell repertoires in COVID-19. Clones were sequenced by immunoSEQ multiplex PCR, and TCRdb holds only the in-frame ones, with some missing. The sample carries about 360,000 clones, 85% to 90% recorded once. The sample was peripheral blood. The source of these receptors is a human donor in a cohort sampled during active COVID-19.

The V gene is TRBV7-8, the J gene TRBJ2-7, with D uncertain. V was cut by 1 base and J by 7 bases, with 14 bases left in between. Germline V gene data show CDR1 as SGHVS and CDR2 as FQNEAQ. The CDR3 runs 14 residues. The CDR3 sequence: CASSLGDTPREQYF. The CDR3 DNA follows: TGTGCCAGCAGCTTAGGAGACACGCCTCGTGAGCAGTACTTC.

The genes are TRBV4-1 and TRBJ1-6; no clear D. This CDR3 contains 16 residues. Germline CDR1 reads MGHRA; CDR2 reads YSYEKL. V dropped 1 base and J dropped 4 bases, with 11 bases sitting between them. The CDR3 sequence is CASSQARTGYNSPLHF. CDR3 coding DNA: TGCGCCAGCAGCCAAGCAAGGACGGGATATAATTCACCCCTCCACTTT.

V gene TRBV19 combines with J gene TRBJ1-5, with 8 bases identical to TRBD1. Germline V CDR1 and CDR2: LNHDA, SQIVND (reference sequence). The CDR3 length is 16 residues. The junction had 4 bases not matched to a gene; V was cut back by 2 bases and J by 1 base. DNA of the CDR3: TGTGCCAGTAGTATAAGGCAGGGGGCAAGCAATCAGCCCCAGCATTTT. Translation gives CASSIRQGASNQPQHF. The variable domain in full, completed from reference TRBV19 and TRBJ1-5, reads DGGITQSPKYLFRKEGQNVTLSCEQNLNHDAMYWYRQDPGQGLRLIYYSQIVNDFQKGDIAEGYSVSREKKESFPLTVTSAQKNPTAFYLCASSIRQGASNQPQHFGDGTRLSIL.

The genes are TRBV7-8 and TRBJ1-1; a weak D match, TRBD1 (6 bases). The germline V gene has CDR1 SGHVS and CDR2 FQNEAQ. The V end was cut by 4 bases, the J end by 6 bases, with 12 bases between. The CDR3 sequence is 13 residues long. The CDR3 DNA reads TGTGCCAGCAGCTCGGGGGGCATACCTGAAGCTTTCTTT. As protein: CASSSGGIPEAFF.

This chain's CDR3 is CASSLDFGGTHNEQFF. The CDR3 DNA is TGTGCCAGCAGCTTAGATTTTGGCGGGACCCACAATGAGCAGTTCTTC. The V call is TRBV7-9, the J call TRBJ2-1, with D tentatively TRBD2 (6 bases). The ends were cut back, 1 base at V and 5 bases at J, with 15 bases in the middle. The CDR3 runs to 16 residues. Germline V gene lookup returns CDR1 SEHNR and CDR2 FQNEAQ (reference sequence).

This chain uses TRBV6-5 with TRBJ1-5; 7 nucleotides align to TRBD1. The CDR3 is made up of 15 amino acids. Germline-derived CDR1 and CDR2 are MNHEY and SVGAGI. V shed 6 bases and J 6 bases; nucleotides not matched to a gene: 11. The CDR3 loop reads CASRGTVWESQPQHF. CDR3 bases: TGTGCCAGCAGGGGGACAGTGTGGGAGAGTCAGCCCCAGCATTTT.

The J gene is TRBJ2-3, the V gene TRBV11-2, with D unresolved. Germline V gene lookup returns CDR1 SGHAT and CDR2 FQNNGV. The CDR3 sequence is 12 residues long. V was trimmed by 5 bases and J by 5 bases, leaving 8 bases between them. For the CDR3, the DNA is TGTGCCAGCAGCCGGGTGGAAGATACGCAGTATTTT. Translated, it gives CASSRVEDTQYF.

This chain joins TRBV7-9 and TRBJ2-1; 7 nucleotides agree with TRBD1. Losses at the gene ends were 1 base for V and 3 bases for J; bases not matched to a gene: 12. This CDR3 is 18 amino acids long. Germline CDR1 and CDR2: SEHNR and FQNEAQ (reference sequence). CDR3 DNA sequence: TGTGCCAGCAGCTTAGGGCGTATCGCAGGGGGTTTCTACAATGAGCAGTTCTTC. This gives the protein CASSLGRIAGGFYNEQFF.

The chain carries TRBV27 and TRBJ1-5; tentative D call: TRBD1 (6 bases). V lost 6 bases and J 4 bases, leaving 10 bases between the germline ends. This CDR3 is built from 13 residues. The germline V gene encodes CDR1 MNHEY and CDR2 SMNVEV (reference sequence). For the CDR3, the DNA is TGTGCCAGCAGCCAAGACAGGAATCAGCCCCAGCATTTT. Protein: CASSQDRNQPQHF.

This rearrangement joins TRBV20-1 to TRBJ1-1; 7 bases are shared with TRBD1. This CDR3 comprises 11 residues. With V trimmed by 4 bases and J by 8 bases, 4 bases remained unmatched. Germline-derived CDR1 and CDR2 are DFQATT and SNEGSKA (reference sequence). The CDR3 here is CSAIQGKEAFF. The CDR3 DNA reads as TGCAGTGCTATACAGGGGAAAGAAGCTTTCTTT.

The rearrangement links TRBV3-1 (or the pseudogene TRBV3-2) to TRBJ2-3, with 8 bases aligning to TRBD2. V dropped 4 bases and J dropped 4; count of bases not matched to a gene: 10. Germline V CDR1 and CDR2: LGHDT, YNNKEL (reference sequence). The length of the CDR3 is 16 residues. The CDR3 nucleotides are TGTGCCAGCAGCCCGCCTGGTGGTAGCGGGGCAGATACGCAGTATTTT. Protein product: CASSPPGGSGADTQYF.

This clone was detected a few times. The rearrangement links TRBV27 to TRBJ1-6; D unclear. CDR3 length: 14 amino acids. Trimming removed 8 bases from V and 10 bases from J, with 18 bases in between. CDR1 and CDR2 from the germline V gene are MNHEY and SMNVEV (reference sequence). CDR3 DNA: TGTGCCAGCCGACCACAGATCGGAGGCTCACCCCTCCACTTT. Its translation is CASRPQIGGSPLHF.

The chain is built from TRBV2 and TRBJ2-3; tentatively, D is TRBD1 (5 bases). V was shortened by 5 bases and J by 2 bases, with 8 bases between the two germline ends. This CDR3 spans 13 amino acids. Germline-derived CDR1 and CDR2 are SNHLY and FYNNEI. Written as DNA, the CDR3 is TGTGCCAGCAGTCAGGACATCACAGATACGCAGTATTTT. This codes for CASSQDITDTQYF.

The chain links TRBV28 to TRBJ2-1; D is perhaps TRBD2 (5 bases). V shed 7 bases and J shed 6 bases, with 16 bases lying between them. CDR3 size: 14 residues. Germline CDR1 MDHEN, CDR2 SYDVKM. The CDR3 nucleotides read TGTGCCAGCACCAAGAGGGTATTGGGCAATGAGCAGTTCTTC. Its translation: CASTKRVLGNEQFF.

CDR3 coding DNA: TGTGCCAGCACCCCCGGCGGGGATCAGGACGAGCAGTACTTC. Translation: CASTPGGDQDEQYF. This sequence joins TRBV6-2 or TRBV6-3 and TRBJ2-7; possible D gene TRBD2, 6 bases. V lost 7 bases and J lost 5, with 18 bases in between. The V gene's germline CDR1 is MNHEY and CDR2 SVGEGT. The CDR3 runs 14 residues.

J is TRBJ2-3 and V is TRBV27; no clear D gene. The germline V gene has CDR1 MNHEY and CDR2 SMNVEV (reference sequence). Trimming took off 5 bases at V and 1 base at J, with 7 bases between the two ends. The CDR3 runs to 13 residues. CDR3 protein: CASSPRGTDTQYF. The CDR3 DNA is TGTGCCAGCAGTCCCCGTGGCACAGATACGCAGTATTTT.

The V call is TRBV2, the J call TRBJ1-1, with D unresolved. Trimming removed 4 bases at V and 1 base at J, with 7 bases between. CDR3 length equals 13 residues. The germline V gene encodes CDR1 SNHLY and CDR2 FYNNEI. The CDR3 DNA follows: TGTGCCAGCAGTGTGGAGGAGAACACTGAAGCTTTCTTT. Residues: CASSVEENTEAFF. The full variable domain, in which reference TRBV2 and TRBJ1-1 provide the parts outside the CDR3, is EPEVTQTPSHQVTQMGQEVILRCVPISNHLYFYWYRQILGQKVEFLVSFYNNEISEKSEIFDDQFSVERPDGSNFTLKIRSTKLEDSAMYFCASSVEENTEAFFGQGTRLTVV.

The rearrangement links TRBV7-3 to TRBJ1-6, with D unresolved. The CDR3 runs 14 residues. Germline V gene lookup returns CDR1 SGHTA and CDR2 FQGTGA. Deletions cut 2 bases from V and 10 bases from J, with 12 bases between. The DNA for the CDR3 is TGTGCCAGCAGCTTAGGAGCGGCAGACTCACCCCTCCACTTT. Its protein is CASSLGAADSPLHF.